The 32 T cell receptor beta chains presented below share a single source sample, sequenced in a study of post-analysis software for immune sequencing data. The study, taken as a whole, reports: The five TRBV segments detected at higher frequency in patients than in controls included TRBV5-6, TRBV5-1 and TRBV20-1.

Researchers reported that TCR beta cDNA libraries carried unique molecular identifiers. Each CDR3 protein is one row after TCRdb ran MiXCR on the PCR reads. The sample has more than 500,000 distinct CDR3 sequences; 30% to 40% are singletons. These receptors lack a known antigen. The sample taken for sequencing was blood. The source is a girl aged 2-17 years with multiple sclerosis.

This chain joins TRBV6-5 and TRBJ1-2, with D unresolved. The CDR3 runs 13 residues. Trimming took off 10 bases at V and 4 bases at J, with 16 bases between the two ends. Germline V gene sequence: CDR1 MNHEY, CDR2 SVGAGI. DNA of the CDR3: TGTGCCACCGCCCGGTCCTTAAGCTATGGCTACACCTTC. It translates to CATARSLSYGYTF.

This clonotype has only a few counts. This chain links TRBV24-1 with TRBJ1-2; 7 bases line up with TRBD1. Germline loops: CDR1 KGHDR, CDR2 SFDVKD. The CDR3 is 17 residues long. V shed 4 bases, J shed 3 bases, and the junction held 13 bases outside the gene matches. The CDR3 nucleotides are TGTGCCACCAGTGACAACAGGGGACCCCGGGAAGACTATGGCTACACCTTC. This encodes CATSDNRGPREDYGYTF.

This clonotype was seen only a few times. This chain uses TRBV6-1 with TRBJ2-3; a weak D match, TRBD2 (5 bases). The germline V gene has CDR1 MNHNS and CDR2 SASEGT. The length of the CDR3 is 14 residues. V gave up 3 bases and J gave up 4 bases, with 11 bases separating them. The CDR3 region is CASSDSWESDTQYF. The CDR3 DNA follows: TGTGCCAGCAGTGATAGTTGGGAGTCAGATACGCAGTATTTT.

A few counts support this clonotype. V is TRBV7-8 and J is TRBJ2-2, with 9 bases that match TRBD1. V was pared by 7 bases and J by 3 bases, with 6 bases of the junction left unmatched. Germline CDR1 reads SGHVS; CDR2 reads FQNEAQ. This CDR3 has 15 residues. This chain's CDR3 is CASTRDRADTGELFF. DNA for the CDR3: TGTGCCAGCACCAGGGACAGGGCGGACACCGGGGAGCTGTTTTTT.

The chain carries TRBV12-3 or TRBV12-4 and TRBJ1-1; D is perhaps TRBD1 (5 bases). The CDR3 totals 15 residues. V lost 6 bases, J lost 2 bases, and 16 bases lay in between. CDR3 DNA sequence: TGTGCCAGCAGCCCCTTGGGGCCGGGAAACACTGAAGCTTTCTTT. Protein product: CASSPLGPGNTEAFF.

V gene TRBV7-2 combines with J gene TRBJ1-3, with D unresolved. V was trimmed by 5 bases and J by 4 bases, leaving 9 bases between them. This CDR3 has 13 residues. Germline V gene lookup returns CDR1 SGHTA and CDR2 FQGNSA. In DNA form, the CDR3 reads TGTGCCAGCAGCCTGTACGTGGGAAACACCATATATTTT. Amino acid sequence: CASSLYVGNTIYF. The full variable domain, completed using reference TRBV7-2 and TRBJ1-3, is GAGVSQSPSNKVTEKGKDVELRCDPISGHTALYWYRQSLGQGLEFLIYFQGNSAPDKSGLPSDRFSAERTGGSVSTLTIQRTQQEDSAVYLCASSLYVGNTIYFGEGSWLTVV.

This chain joins TRBV20-1 and TRBJ2-1, with D possibly matching TRBD1 (6 bases). The V gene's germline CDR1 is DFQATT and CDR2 SNEGSKA (reference sequence). V was clipped by 3 bases and J by 5 bases, with 14 bases between them. The CDR3 has 14 residues. The CDR3 spells CSARRGSGNNEQFF. DNA for the CDR3: TGCAGTGCTAGGAGGGGGAGTGGCAACAATGAGCAGTTCTTC.

This clonotype turned up a few times. This chain joins TRBV9 and TRBJ2-3; 7 bases fit TRBD2. The trim removed 1 base at V and 0 bases at J, leaving 17 bases unmatched. The CDR3 has 20 residues. CDR1 is SGDLS, CDR2 YYNGEE, per germline. The CDR3 reads CASSVSLSSGGDSSTDTQYF. The CDR3 DNA is TGTGCCAGCAGCGTATCTCTCTCCAGTGGGGGGGACTCTAGCACAGATACGCAGTATTTT.

This clonotype was observed a few times. The chain recombines TRBV10-3 with TRBJ1-2; no clear D gene. The germline V gene encodes CDR1 ENHRY and CDR2 SYGVKD. Trimming took 5 bases from V and 5 from J, leaving 6 bases between them. The CDR3 spans 11 residues. The CDR3 reads CAISSAYGYTF. CDR3 coding DNA: TGTGCCATCAGTTCAGCATATGGCTACACCTTC.

V usage is TRBV5-1 and J usage is TRBJ2-3; the D gene is possibly TRBD2 (5 bases). The CDR3 is 16 residues long. Trimming stripped 0 bases from V and 0 bases from J, with 11 bases between. The germline CDR1 and CDR2 sequences are SGHRS and YFSETQ. The CDR3 loop is CASSLEARTSTDTQYF. CDR3 DNA: TGCGCCAGCAGCTTGGAAGCCAGGACTAGCACAGATACGCAGTATTTT.

This clonotype was counted between two and nine times. This chain connects TRBV6-1 to TRBJ2-5; D call uncertain. The CDR3 sequence is 13 residues long. Looked up from germline, CDR1 is MNHNS and CDR2 is SASEGT. V was cut by 1 base and J by 4 bases, with 7 bases left in between. The CDR3 loop reads CASSEELRETQYF. The CDR3 DNA reads as TGTGCCAGCAGTGAAGAATTGAGAGAGACCCAGTACTTC.

In this sample, this clonotype turned up a few times. The genes are TRBV29-1 and TRBJ2-2; TRBD2 is a possible D gene (5 bases). Germline lookup yields CDR1 SQVTM and CDR2 ANQGSEA. The CDR3 extends over 14 amino acids. Trimming left V 6 bases short and J 3 bases short, with 14 bases between. This CDR3 reads CSVGVREHTGELFF. The DNA of the CDR3 is TGCAGCGTCGGGGTACGGGAACACACCGGGGAGCTGTTTTTT.

For the CDR3, the DNA is TGTGCCAGCTCACCCATGTCACAGCCCCAAGAGACCCAGTACTTC. It translates to CASSPMSQPQETQYF. J is TRBJ2-5 and V is TRBV18, with no clear D. Trimming stripped 3 bases from V and 1 base from J, with 12 bases between. The germline V gene has CDR1 KGHSH and CDR2 LQKENI. The length of the CDR3 is 15 residues.

The chain has TRBV12-3 or TRBV12-4 and TRBJ2-5, with 7 bases that match TRBD2. The CDR3 runs to 16 residues. Trimming took 5 bases from V and 5 from J; bases not matched to a gene: 14. In DNA, the CDR3 is TGTGCCAGCAGTCCAACCCCGCGGGAGCGAGGGGAGACCCAGTACTTC. It yields the protein CASSPTPRERGETQYF.

The rearrangement uses TRBV6-4 and TRBJ2-2; TRBD1 is a possible D gene (6 bases). The V gene's germline CDR1 is MRHNA and CDR2 SNTAGT. The CDR3 is 16 amino acids. Trimming stripped 6 bases from V and 0 bases from J, with 14 bases between. The CDR3 nucleotides read TGTGCCAGCAGCCATTTGACAGGTGCGAACACCGGGGAGCTGTTTTTT. Protein product: CASSHLTGANTGELFF.

The gene calls are TRBV7-3 and TRBJ2-3; 7 nucleotides line up with TRBD2. V shed 5 bases and J 8 bases; nucleotides not matched to a gene: 10. CDR1 is SGHTA, CDR2 FQGTGA, per germline. The CDR3 contains 14 residues. CDR3 sequence: CASSQSGEVGTQYF. For the CDR3, the DNA is TGTGCCAGCAGCCAAAGCGGGGAAGTGGGTACGCAGTATTTT.

This rearrangement joins TRBV7-8 to TRBJ2-7, with D uncertain. V dropped 1 base and J dropped 4 bases, with 5 bases sitting between them. The CDR3 loop spans 12 amino acids. Germline-derived CDR1 and CDR2 are SGHVS and FQNEAQ. The DNA of the CDR3 is TGTGCCAGCAGCTTAGTAGTATACGAGCAGTACTTC. Translated: CASSLVVYEQYF.

The V call is TRBV3-1, the J call TRBJ1-2; D remains unclear. CDR1 is LGHDT and CDR2 is YNNKEL in the germline V gene (reference sequence). The V gene lost 4 bases and the J gene lost 6 bases, with 15 bases spanning the gap. The CDR3 is made up of 14 amino acids. The CDR3: CASSLRSALHGYTF. CDR3 nucleotides: TGTGCCAGCAGCCTGCGTTCGGCACTTCATGGCTACACCTTC.

This clonotype was counted between two and nine times. The CDR3 coding sequence is TGCAGTGCCGCCCCCGGGTACACTGAAGCTTTCTTT. Translated: CSAAPGYTEAFF. This chain connects TRBV20-1 to TRBJ1-1; D uncertain. The CDR3 contains 12 residues. Deletions cut 6 bases from V and 3 bases from J, with 11 bases between. Germline V gene lookup returns CDR1 DFQATT and CDR2 SNEGSKA (reference sequence).

The chain combines TRBV29-1 with TRBJ1-1; D not certain. V was trimmed by 7 bases and J by 1 base, leaving 7 bases between them. Germline V CDR1 and CDR2: SQVTM, ANQGSEA. The CDR3 runs to 11 residues. The CDR3 region is CSADTNTEAFF. Written as DNA, the CDR3 is TGCAGCGCTGACACGAACACTGAAGCTTTCTTT. The full variable domain, rest sourced from reference TRBV29-1 and TRBJ1-1, is SAVISQKPSRDICQRGTSLTIQCQVDSQVTMMFWYRQQPGQSLTLIATANQGSEATYESGFVIDKFPISRPNLTFSTLTVSNMSPEDSSIYLCSADTNTEAFFGQGTRLTVV.

A few counts support this clonotype. This chain uses TRBV6-5 with TRBJ2-5, with D possibly matching TRBD1 (6 bases). The DNA end is a closer match to TRBJ2-7, so the J assignment may be wrong. CDR1 is MNHEY and CDR2 is SVGAGI in the germline V gene. The CDR3 contains 12 residues. The CDR3 loop is CASSKYRDEQYF. In DNA form, the CDR3 reads TGTGCCAGCAGCAAATACAGGGACGAGCAGTACTTC.

The genes are TRBV15 and TRBJ1-2; D might be TRBD1 (5 bases). There are 15 residues in the CDR3. With 4 bases removed from V and 0 bases from J, the gap between germline ends came to 12 bases. Germline V lookup: CDR1 LNHNV, CDR2 YYDKDF (reference sequence). The CDR3 DNA follows: TGTGCCACCAGCACGGGGGTTCGAGCTAACTATGGCTACACCTTC. Its protein product is CATSTGVRANYGYTF.

The chain links TRBV2 to TRBJ2-7; D is unclear. This CDR3 region has 13 residues. Trimming left V 6 bases short and J 1 base short, with 10 bases between. CDR1 is SNHLY, CDR2 FYNNEI, per germline. CDR3 amino acids: CASSVGFSYEQYF. CDR3 nucleotides: TGTGCCAGCAGCGTAGGATTTTCCTACGAGCAGTACTTC. The full variable domain, its missing parts supplied by reference TRBV2 and TRBJ2-7, is EPEVTQTPSHQVTQMGQEVILRCVPISNHLYFYWYRQILGQKVEFLVSFYNNEISEKSEIFDDQFSVERPDGSNFTLKIRSTKLEDSAMYFCASSVGFSYEQYFGPGTRLTVT.

The CDR3 DNA follows: TGTGCCAGCAGGATACAGGGAATAACTGAAGCTTTCTTT. Protein: CASRIQGITEAFF. The gene calls are TRBV28 and TRBJ1-1; tentative D call: TRBD1 (6 bases). This CDR3 spans 13 amino acids. Germline V gene data show CDR1 as MDHEN and CDR2 as SYDVKM. The V and J ends lost 6 bases and 5 bases respectively, with 13 bases between them.

This clonotype has just one count. The rearrangement links TRBV12-3 or TRBV12-4 to TRBJ1-6; D is unresolved. Trimming took 5 bases from V and 9 from J, leaving 8 bases between them. The CDR3 is made up of 12 amino acids. The CDR3 nucleotides read TGTGCCAGCAGTAAGGAATCTTCACCCCTCCACTTT. Encoded protein: CASSKESSPLHF.

This clonotype was picked up many times. V usage is TRBV12-3 or TRBV12-4 and J usage is TRBJ2-6; no clear D gene. Trimming took 6 bases from V and 1 from J, leaving 10 bases between them. The CDR3 length is 15 residues. The CDR3, as DNA: TGTGCCAGCAGCCCAAGTCTGTCTGGGGCCAACGTCCTGACTTTC. It encodes CASSPSLSGANVLTF.

This clonotype was detected once. This likely stems from a read error, as it lies one base from a far larger clone. The V gene is TRBV6-6, the J gene TRBJ2-7; D is ambiguous. The CDR3 is 11 residues long. Germline V gene lookup returns CDR1 MNHNY and CDR2 SVGAGI (reference sequence). The CDR3 protein is CTSSLSYEQYF. The CDR3 DNA follows: TGTACCAGCAGCCTTTCCTACGAGCAGTACTTC.

The sample holds a few counts of this clonotype. The chain carries TRBV27 and TRBJ1-2, with a possible D match to TRBD1 (6 bases). Germline CDR1 and CDR2: MNHEY and SMNVEV (reference sequence). V lost 5 bases and J 5 bases, leaving 21 bases between the germline ends. The CDR3 totals 16 residues. CDR3 sequence (DNA): TGTGCCAGCAGTACATCCCCGGGACACCGTCTTTATGGCTACACCTTC. As protein: CASSTSPGHRLYGYTF.

This clonotype was recorded a few times. This sequence joins TRBV20-1 and TRBJ2-3; 11 nucleotides agree with TRBD2. V gave up 5 bases and J gave up 7 bases; unmatched junction bases: 11. The germline V gene has CDR1 DFQATT and CDR2 SNEGSKA (reference sequence). The CDR3 has 15 residues. The CDR3 DNA reads TGCAGTGCTGTCACTAGCGGGGGCCTTTTTCATACGCAGTATTTT. It is translated as CSAVTSGGLFHTQYF.

The table lists this clonotype with a few counts. The rearrangement uses TRBV4-1 and TRBJ2-3, with D perhaps matching TRBD2 (5 bases). The length of the CDR3 is 13 residues. Germline CDR1 reads MGHRA; CDR2 reads YSYEKL. The V and J ends lost 6 bases and 2 bases respectively, with 9 bases between them. CDR3 residues: CASRRADTDTQYF. The CDR3 bases are TGCGCCAGCAGGAGGGCGGACACAGATACGCAGTATTTT.

This clonotype turned up a few times. The chain links TRBV9 to TRBJ2-3; TRBD1 might be the D (5 bases). Trimming pared 2 bases from V and 10 bases from J, leaving 17 bases between. Germline V CDR1 and CDR2: SGDLS, YYNGEE. The CDR3 runs 14 residues. As DNA, the CDR3 is TGTGCCAGCAGCGTGAATAAGGGGCCCCAGGCGCAGTATTTT. It yields the protein CASSVNKGPQAQYF. Combining the CDR3 with reference TRBV9 and TRBJ2-3 gives the whole variable domain DSGVTQTPKHLITATGQRVTLRCSPRSGDLSVYWYQQSLDQGLQFLIQYYNGEERAKGNILERFSAQQFPDLHSELNLSSLELGDSALYFCASSVNKGPQAQYFGPGTRLTVL.

The chain has TRBV18 and TRBJ2-6, with unresolved D. From germline, CDR1 is KGHSH and CDR2 LQKENI. There are 15 residues in the CDR3. V was cut by 4 bases and J by 2 bases, with 9 bases left in between. The CDR3 sequence: CASSRQQTGANVLTF. Written as DNA, the CDR3 is TGTGCCAGCTCACGTCAGCAGACTGGGGCCAACGTCCTGACTTTC.